This entry features one T cell receptor (beta chain) sequence. What it binds is unknown. V gave up 0 bases and J gave up 2 bases, with 5 bases separating them. This CDR3 has 13 residues. Germline CDR1 reads DFQATT; CDR2 reads SNEGSKA (reference sequence). The data derive from a study of blood T cells in healthy people across ages. General observations from the study: TCR beta diversity per million T cells fell roughly linearly with age.

A second PCR, run for roughly 7 to 12 cycles, used a sample-barcoded 5' primer plus a J-beta primer mix. TCRdb passed the 5' RACE reads through MiXCR, listing each CDR3 protein once. The sample carries 550,000 to 600,000 distinct CDR3 sequences, approximately 25% recorded once. Total RNA amounts of at least 5 micrograms were extracted per sample. This receptor was identified in an older woman in good health. The J gene is TRBJ1-3, the V gene TRBV20-1; D call uncertain. Sequencing was performed on blood. CDR3 coding DNA: TGCAGTGCTAGAGACCAGGCTGGAAACACCATATATTTT. It specifies CSARDQAGNTIYF.